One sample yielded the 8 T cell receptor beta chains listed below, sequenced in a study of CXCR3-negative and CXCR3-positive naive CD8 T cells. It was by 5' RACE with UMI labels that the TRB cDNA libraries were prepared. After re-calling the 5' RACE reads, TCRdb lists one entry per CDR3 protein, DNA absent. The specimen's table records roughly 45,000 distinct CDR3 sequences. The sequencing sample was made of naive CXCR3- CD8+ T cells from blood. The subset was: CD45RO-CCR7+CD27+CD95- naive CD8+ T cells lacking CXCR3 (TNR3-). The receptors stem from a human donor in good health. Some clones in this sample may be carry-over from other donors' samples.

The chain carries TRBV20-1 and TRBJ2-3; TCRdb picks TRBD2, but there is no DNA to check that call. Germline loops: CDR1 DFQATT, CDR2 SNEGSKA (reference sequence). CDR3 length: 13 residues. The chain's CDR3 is CSAAEVSTDTQYF.

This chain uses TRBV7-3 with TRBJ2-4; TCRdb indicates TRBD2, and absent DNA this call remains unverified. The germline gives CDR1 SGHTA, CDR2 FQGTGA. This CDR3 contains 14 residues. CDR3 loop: CASSLTAGLDIQYF.

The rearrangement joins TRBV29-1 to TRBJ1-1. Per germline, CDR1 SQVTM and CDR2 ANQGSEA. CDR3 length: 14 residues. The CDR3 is CSVEWRGPRTEAFF.

CDR3 sequence reads: CSVQTGVEQYF. V usage is TRBV29-1 and J usage is TRBJ2-7; TCRdb's assignment of TRBD1 cannot be checked, as there is no DNA. Germline V gene lookup returns CDR1 SQVTM and CDR2 ANQGSEA. The CDR3 has 11 amino acids.

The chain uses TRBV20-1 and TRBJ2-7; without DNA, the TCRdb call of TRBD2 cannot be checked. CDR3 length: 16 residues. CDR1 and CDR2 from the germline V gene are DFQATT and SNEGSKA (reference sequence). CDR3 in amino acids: CSASTTSGRFKDEQYF.

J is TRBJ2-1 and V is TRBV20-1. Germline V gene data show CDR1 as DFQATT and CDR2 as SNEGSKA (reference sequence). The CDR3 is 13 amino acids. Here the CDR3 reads CSARGISYNEQFF.

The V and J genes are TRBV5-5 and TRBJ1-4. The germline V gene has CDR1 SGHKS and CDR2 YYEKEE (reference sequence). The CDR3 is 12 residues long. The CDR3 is CDSSLSGEKLFF.

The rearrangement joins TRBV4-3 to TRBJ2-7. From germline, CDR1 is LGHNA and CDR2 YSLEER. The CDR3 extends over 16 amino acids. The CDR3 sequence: CASSQDIGVRPYEQYF.